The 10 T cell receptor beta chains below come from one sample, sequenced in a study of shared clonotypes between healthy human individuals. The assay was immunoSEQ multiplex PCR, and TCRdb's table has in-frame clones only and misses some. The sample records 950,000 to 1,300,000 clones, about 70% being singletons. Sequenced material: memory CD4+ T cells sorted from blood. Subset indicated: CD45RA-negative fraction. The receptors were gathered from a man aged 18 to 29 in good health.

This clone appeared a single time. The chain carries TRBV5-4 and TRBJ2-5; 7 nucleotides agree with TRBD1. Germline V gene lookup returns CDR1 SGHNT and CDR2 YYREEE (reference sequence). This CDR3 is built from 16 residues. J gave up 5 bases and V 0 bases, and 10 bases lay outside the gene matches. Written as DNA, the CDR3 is TGTGCCAGCAGCTTGGTAGGGGACAGAAGGTGGGAGACCCAGTACTTC. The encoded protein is CASSLVGDRRWETQYF.

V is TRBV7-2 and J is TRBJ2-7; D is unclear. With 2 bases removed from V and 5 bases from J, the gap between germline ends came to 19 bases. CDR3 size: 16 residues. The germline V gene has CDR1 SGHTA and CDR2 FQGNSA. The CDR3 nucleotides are TGTGCCAGCAGCTTATGGCTAGATAGGGAAAGAAACGAGCAGTACTTC. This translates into CASSLWLDRERNEQYF.

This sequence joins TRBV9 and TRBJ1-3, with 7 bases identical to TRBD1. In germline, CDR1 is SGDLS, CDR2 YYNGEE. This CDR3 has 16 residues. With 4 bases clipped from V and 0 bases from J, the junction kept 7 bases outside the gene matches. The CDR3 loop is CASSSGQPGSGNTIYF. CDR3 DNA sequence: TGTGCCAGCAGCTCGGGACAGCCAGGCTCTGGAAACACCATATATTTT.

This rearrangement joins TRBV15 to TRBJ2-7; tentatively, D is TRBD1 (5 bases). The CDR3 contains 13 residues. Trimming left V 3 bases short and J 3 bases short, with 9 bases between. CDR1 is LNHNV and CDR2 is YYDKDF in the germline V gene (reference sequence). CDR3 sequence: CATSRGLLYEQYF. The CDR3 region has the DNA TGTGCCACCAGCAGGGGGCTCCTCTACGAGCAGTACTTC. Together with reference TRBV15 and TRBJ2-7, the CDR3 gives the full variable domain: DAMVIQNPRYQVTQFGKPVTLSCSQTLNHNVMYWYQQKSSQAPKLLFHYYDKDFNNEADTPDNFQSRRPNTSFCFLDIRSPGLGDTAMYLCATSRGLLYEQYFGPGTRLTVT.

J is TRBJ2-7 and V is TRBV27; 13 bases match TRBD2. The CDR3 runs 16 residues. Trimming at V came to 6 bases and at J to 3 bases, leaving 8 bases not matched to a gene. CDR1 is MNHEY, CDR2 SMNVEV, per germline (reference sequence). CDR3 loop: CASSGLAGERIYEQYF. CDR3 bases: TGTGCCAGCAGCGGACTAGCGGGAGAACGCATCTACGAGCAGTACTTC.

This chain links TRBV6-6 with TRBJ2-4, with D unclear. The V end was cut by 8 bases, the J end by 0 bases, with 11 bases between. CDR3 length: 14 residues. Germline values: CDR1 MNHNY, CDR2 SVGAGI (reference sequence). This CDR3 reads CASGGALAKNIQYF. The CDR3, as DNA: TGTGCCAGCGGTGGCGCCTTAGCCAAAAACATTCAGTACTTC.

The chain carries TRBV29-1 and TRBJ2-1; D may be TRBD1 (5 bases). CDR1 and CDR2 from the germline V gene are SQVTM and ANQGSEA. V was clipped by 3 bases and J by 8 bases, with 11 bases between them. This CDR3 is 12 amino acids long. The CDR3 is CSVDQGPDEQFF. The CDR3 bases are TGCAGCGTTGACCAGGGCCCGGATGAGCAGTTCTTC.

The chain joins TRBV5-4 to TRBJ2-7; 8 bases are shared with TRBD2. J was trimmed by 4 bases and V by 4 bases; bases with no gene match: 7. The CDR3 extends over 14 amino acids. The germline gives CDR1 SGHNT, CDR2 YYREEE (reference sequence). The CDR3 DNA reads TGTGCCAGCAGCCCCCACGGGGGGGCTTACGAGCAGTACTTC. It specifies CASSPHGGAYEQYF.

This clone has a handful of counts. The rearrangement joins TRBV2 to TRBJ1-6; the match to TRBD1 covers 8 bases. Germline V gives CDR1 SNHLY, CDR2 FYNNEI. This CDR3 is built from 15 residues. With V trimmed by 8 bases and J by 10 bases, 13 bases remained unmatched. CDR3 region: CASEGTGTGRSPLHF. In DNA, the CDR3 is TGTGCCAGCGAAGGAACAGGGACAGGCCGCTCACCCCTCCACTTT.

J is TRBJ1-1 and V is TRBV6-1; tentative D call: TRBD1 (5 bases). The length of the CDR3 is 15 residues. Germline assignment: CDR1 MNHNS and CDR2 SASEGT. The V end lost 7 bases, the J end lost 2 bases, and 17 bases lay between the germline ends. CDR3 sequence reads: CASTRRGGENTEAFF. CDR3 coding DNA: TGTGCCAGCACTCGAAGGGGCGGAGAAAACACTGAAGCTTTCTTT.